This TCR beta chain was identified in a study of cytomegalovirus exposure and HLA in healthy donors. Study-level results: TCR beta V- and J-gene trimming, according to a later analysis, was linked to a missense DCLRE1C variant. Reports showed the classifier diagnosing cytomegalovirus status with high specificity and sensitivity. Across donors, most TCRs were seen rarely, yet some public ones were widespread.

V was pared by 3 bases and J by 4 bases, with 8 bases of the junction left unmatched. Germline CDR1 SGHRS, CDR2 YFSETQ. This CDR3 has 15 residues. Primers: 60 Vbeta forward and 13 Jbeta reverse. Method: immunoSEQ multiplex PCR; TCRdb's copy keeps in-frame clones and lacks some. The top ten hold roughly 5.3% of the sample, which has 70,000 to 95,000 clones, 70% to 90% seen once. Remarks on this clone: The antigen remains undetermined.

The genes are TRBV5-1 and TRBJ2-3; 7 positions agree with TRBD1. The sequence was obtained from a woman aged 18-29 years in good health and CMV-seropositive. Sequencing was done on a sample of PBMCs. The CDR3 DNA reads TGCGCCAGCAGCTCTCTTGGACAGGTGGCAGATACGCAGTATTTT. It is translated as CASSSLGQVADTQYF. Variable domain in full (rest from reference TRBV5-1 and TRBJ2-3): KAGVTQTPRYLIKTRGQQVTLSCSPISGHRSVSWYQQTPGQGLQFLFEYFSETQRNKGNFPGRFSGRQFSNSRSEMNVSTLELGDSALYLCASSSLGQVADTQYFGPGTRLTVL.